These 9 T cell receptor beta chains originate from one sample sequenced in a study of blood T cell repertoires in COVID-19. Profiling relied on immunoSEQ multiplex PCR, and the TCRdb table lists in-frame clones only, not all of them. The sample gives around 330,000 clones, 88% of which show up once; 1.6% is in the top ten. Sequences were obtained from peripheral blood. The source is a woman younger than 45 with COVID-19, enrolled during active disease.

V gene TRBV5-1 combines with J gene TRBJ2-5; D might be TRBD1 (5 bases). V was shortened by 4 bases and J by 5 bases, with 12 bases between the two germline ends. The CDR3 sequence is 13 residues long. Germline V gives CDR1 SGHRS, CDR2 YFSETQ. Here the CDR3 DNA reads TGCGCCAGCAGCCCCGACAGTGACGAGACCCAGTACTTC. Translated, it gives CASSPDSDETQYF. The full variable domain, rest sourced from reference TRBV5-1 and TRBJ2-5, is KAGVTQTPRYLIKTRGQQVTLSCSPISGHRSVSWYQQTPGQGLQFLFEYFSETQRNKGNFPGRFSGRQFSNSRSEMNVSTLELGDSALYLCASSPDSDETQYFGPGTRLLVL.

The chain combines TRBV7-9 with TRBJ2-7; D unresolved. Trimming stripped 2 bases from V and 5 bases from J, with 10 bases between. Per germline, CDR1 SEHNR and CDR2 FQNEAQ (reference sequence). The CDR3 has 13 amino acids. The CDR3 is CASSLSSSHEQYV. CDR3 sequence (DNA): TGTGCCAGCAGCTTAAGTTCGAGTCACGAGCAGTACGTC.

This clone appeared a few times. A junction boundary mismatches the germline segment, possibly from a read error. CDR3 nucleotide sequence: TGTGCCAGCTCGCCACAGGGGCTAAATGAAAAACTGTTTTTT. Translating gives CASSPQGLNEKLFF. V gene TRBV18 combines with J gene TRBJ1-4; 7 nucleotides match TRBD1. The germline V gene has CDR1 KGHSH and CDR2 LQKENI. This CDR3 has 14 residues. The full variable domain, rest sourced from reference TRBV18 and TRBJ1-4, is NAGVMQNPRHLVRRRGQEARLRCSPMKGHSHVYWYRQLPEEGLKFMVYLQKENIIDESGMPKERFSAEFPKEGPSILRIQQVVRGDSAAYFCASSPQGLNEKLFFGSGTQLSVL.

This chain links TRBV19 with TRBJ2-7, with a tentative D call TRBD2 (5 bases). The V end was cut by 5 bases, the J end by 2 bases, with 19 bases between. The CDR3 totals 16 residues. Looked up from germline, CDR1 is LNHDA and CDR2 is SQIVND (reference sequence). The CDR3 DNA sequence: TGTGCCAGTAGTTCCAAGAGGGCATCAGTGGCCTACGAGCAGTACTTC. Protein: CASSSKRASVAYEQYF.

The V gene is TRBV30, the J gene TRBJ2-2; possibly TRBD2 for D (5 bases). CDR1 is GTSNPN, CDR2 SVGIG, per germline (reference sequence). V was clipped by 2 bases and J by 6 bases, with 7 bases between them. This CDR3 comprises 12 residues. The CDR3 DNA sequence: TGTGCCTGGAGTCAGGAGGCCGGGGAGCTGTTTTTT. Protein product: CAWSQEAGELFF.

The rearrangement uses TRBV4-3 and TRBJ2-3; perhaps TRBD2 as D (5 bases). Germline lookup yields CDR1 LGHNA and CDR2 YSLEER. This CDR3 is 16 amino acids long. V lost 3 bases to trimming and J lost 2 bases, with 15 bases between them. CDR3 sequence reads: CASSQRFRGNTDTQYF. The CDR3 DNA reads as TGCGCCAGCAGCCAGCGTTTTCGGGGAAACACAGATACGCAGTATTTT.

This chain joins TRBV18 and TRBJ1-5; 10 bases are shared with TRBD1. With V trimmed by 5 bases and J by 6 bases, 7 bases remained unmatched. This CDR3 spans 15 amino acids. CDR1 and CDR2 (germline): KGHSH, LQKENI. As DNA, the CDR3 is TGTGCCAGCTCAATGGACAGGGGGATTACTCAGCCCCAGCATTTT. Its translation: CASSMDRGITQPQHF. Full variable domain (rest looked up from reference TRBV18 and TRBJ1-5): NAGVMQNPRHLVRRRGQEARLRCSPMKGHSHVYWYRQLPEEGLKFMVYLQKENIIDESGMPKERFSAEFPKEGPSILRIQQVVRGDSAAYFCASSMDRGITQPQHFGDGTRLSIL.

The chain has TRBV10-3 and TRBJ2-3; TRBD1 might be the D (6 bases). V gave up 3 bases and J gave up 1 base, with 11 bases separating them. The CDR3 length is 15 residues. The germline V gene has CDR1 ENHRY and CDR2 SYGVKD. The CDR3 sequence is CAISDGGHGTDTQYF. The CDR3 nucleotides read TGTGCCATCAGTGATGGGGGACACGGCACAGATACGCAGTATTTT.

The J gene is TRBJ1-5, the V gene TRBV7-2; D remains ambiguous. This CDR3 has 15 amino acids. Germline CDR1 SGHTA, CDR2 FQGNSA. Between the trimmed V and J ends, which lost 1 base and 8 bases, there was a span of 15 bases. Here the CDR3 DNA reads TGTGCCAGCAGCTTAGTGCCGGGTATAACGAAGCCCCAGCATTTT. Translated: CASSLVPGITKPQHF. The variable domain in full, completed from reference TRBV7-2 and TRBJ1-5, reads GAGVSQSPSNKVTEKGKDVELRCDPISGHTALYWYRQSLGQGLEFLIYFQGNSAPDKSGLPSDRFSAERTGGSVSTLTIQRTQQEDSAVYLCASSLVPGITKPQHFGDGTRLSIL.